One sample yielded the 5 T cell receptor beta chains listed below, sequenced in a study of shared clonotypes between healthy human individuals. Data came from immunoSEQ multiplex PCR; TCRdb stores just in-frame clones and leaves some out. Of some 2.1 million clones in the sample, 85% to 95% were seen once. Sequenced input: naive CD4+ T cells sorted from blood. The sample's subset: CD45RA+ positively selected. The receptor source for this set is a man between 18 and 29 years old in good health.

This clone was picked up one time. The V gene is TRBV2, the J gene TRBJ2-2, with 8 bases identical to TRBD1. CDR3 length: 14 residues. V shed 5 bases and J 6 bases; nucleotides not matched to a gene: 5. Germline V lookup: CDR1 SNHLY, CDR2 FYNNEI. The CDR3 DNA follows: TGTGCCAGCAGTCAGGACAGGGCCCCCGGGGAGCTGTTTTTT. Its translation: CASSQDRAPGELFF.

J is TRBJ2-3 and V is TRBV11-2; 10 bases line up with TRBD2. This CDR3 contains 16 residues. The junction had 8 bases not matched to a gene; V was cut back by 5 bases and J by 3 bases. From germline, CDR1 is SGHAT and CDR2 FQNNGV. The CDR3, as DNA: TGTGCCAGCAGCACGTTAGCGGGAGGAGTAACAGATACGCAGTATTTT. As protein: CASSTLAGGVTDTQYF.

On this clone itself: A much larger clone differs from this one at a single base, so this may be a read error. Within the sample, other DNA sequences also encode this same CDR3. The chain uses TRBV28 and TRBJ2-7, with 13 nucleotides matching TRBD2. This CDR3 contains 15 residues. Looked up from germline, CDR1 is MDHEN and CDR2 is SYDVKM. The CDR3 DNA is TGTGCTAGCAGGGGGGAGACTAGCGGGAGGCACGAGCAGTACTTC. Its translation is CASRGETSGRHEQYF.

This clone was counted a few times. V usage is TRBV14 and J usage is TRBJ2-3; no reliable D call. CDR3 length equals 11 residues. Germline CDR1 reads SGHDN; CDR2 reads FVKESK. Trimming shortened V by 2 bases and J by 5 bases, and 2 bases separated the two germline ends. The CDR3 loop reads CASSQKDTQYF. CDR3 nucleotides: TGTGCCAGCAGCCAAAAAGATACGCAGTATTTT.

This clone was observed once. This chain joins TRBV6-5 and TRBJ1-1; maybe TRBD1 (5 bases). The germline V gene encodes CDR1 MNHEY and CDR2 SVGAGI. The ends were cut back, 0 bases at V and 1 base at J, with 9 bases in the middle. The CDR3 is 15 residues long. CDR3 sequence reads: CASSYSWGANTEAFF. CDR3 coding DNA: TGTGCCAGCAGTTACTCGTGGGGCGCGAACACTGAAGCTTTCTTT.